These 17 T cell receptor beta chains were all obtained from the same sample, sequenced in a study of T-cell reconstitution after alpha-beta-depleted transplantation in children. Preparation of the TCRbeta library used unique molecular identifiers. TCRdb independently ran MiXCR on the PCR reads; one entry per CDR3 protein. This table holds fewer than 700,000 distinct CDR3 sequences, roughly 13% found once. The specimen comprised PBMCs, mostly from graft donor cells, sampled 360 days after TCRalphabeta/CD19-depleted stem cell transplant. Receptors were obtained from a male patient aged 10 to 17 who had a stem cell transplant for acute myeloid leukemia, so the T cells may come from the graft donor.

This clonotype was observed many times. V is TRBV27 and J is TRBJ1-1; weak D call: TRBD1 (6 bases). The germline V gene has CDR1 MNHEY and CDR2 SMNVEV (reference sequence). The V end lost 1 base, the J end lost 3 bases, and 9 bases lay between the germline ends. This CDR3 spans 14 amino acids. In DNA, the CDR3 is TGTGCCAGCAGTTTATTAGGGGGGGACACTGAAGCTTTCTTT. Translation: CASSLLGGDTEAFF.

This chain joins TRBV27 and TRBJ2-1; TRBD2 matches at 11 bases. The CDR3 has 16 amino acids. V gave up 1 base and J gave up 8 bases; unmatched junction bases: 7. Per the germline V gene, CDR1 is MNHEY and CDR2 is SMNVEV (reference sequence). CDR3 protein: CASSLWASGRWDEQFF. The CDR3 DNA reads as TGTGCCAGCAGTTTATGGGCTAGCGGGAGGTGGGATGAGCAGTTCTTC.

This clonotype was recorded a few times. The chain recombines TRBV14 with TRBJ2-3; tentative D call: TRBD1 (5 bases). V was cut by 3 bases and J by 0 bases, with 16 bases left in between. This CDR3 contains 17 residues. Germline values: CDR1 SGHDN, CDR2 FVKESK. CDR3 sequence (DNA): TGTGCCAGCAGCCATATCGAAAGGGGAAAGAGCACAGATACGCAGTATTTT. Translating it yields CASSHIERGKSTDTQYF.

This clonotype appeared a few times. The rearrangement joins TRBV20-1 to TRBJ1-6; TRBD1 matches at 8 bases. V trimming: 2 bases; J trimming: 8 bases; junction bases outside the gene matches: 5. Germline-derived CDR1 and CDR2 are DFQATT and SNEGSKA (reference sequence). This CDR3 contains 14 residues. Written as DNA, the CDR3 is TGCAGTGCTAGACTTGGACAGGGAGATTCACCCCTCCACTTT. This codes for CSARLGQGDSPLHF.

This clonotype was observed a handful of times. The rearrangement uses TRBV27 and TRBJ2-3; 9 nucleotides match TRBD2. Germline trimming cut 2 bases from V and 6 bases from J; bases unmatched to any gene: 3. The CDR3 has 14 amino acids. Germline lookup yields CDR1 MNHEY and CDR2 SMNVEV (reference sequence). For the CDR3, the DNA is TGTGCCAGCAGTTTAGCGGGGGGGATTGATACGCAGTATTTT. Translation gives CASSLAGGIDTQYF.

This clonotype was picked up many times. CDR3 protein: CASRSTGTSAEFF. For the CDR3, the DNA is TGTGCCAGCAGATCCACCGGGACTTCTGCCGAGTTCTTC. The rearrangement links TRBV12-3 or TRBV12-4 to TRBJ2-1; the D gene is possibly TRBD2 (6 bases). The CDR3 covers 13 residues. Trimming pared 6 bases from V and 14 bases from J, leaving 20 bases between.

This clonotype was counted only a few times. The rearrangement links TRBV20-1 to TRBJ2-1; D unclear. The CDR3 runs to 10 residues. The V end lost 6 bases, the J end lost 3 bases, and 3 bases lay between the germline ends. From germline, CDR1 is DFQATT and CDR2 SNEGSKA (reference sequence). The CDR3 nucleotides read TGCAGTGCCTTCTACAATGAGCAGTTCTTC. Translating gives CSAFYNEQFF.

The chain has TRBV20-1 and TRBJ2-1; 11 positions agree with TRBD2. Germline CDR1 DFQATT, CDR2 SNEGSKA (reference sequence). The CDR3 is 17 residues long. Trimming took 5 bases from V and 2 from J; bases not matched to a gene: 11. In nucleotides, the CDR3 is TGCAGTGCTCTCGCTACTAGCGGGAGAGGCCCCTACAATGAGCAGTTCTTC. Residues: CSALATSGRGPYNEQFF.

This CDR3 reads CASSFDSGDQPQHF. The CDR3 bases are TGTGCCAGCAGCTTTGATTCAGGGGATCAGCCCCAGCATTTT. This chain joins TRBV7-2 and TRBJ1-5; TRBD1 might be the D (6 bases). The germline V and J ends were trimmed by 3 bases and 5 bases, with 11 bases remaining between them. The CDR3 consists of 14 residues. Germline-derived CDR1 and CDR2 are SGHTA and FQGNSA.

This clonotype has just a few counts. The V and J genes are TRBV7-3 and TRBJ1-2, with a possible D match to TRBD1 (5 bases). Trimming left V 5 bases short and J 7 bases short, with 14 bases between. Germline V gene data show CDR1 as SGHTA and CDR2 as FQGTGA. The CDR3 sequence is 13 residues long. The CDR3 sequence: CASSPQGIGGYTF. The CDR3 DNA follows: TGTGCCAGCAGCCCCCAGGGAATTGGTGGCTACACCTTC.

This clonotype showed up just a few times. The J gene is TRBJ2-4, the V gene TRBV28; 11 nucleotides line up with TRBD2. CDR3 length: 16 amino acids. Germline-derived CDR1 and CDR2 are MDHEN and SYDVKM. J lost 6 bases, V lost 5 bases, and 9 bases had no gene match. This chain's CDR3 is CASSPAAGLAVNIQYF. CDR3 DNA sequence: TGTGCCAGCAGTCCGGCCGCGGGACTAGCGGTAAACATTCAGTACTTC.

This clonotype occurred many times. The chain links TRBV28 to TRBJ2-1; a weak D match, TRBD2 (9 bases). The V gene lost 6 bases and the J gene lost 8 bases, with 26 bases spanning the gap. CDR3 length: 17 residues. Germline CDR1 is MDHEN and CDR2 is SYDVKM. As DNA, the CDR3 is TGTGCCAGCAGACCAGGGACAGGCCGGGGGACTAGCTATGAGCAGTTCTTC. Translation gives CASRPGTGRGTSYEQFF. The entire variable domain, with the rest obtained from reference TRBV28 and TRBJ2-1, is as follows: DVKVTQSSRYLVKRTGEKVFLECVQDMDHENMFWYRQDPGLGLRLIYFSYDVKMKEKGDIPEGYSVSREKKERFSLILESASTNQTSMYLCASRPGTGRGTSYEQFFGPGTRLTVL.

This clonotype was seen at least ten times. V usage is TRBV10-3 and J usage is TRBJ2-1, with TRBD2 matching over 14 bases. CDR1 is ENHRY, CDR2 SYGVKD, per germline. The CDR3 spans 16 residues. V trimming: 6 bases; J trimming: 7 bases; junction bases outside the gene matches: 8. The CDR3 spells CAIRGLAGEGKNEQFF. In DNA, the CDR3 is TGTGCCATCAGGGGACTAGCGGGAGAGGGGAAAAATGAGCAGTTCTTC.

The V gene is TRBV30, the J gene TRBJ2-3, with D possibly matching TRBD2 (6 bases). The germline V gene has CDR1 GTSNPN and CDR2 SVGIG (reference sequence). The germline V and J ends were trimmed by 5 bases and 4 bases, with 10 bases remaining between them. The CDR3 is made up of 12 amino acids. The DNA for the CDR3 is TGTGCCTGGCGGGGGAGTGCAGATACGCAGTATTTT. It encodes CAWRGSADTQYF.

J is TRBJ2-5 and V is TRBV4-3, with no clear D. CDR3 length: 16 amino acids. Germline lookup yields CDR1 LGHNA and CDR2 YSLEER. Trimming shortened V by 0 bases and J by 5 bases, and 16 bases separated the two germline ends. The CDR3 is CASSQEIGSFQETQYF. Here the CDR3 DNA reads TGCGCCAGCAGCCAAGAAATCGGGTCCTTCCAGGAGACCCAGTACTTC.

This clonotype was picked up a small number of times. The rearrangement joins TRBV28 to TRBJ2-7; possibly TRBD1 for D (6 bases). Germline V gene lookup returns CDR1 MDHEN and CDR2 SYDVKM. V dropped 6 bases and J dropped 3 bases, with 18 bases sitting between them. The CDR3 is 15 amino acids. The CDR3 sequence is CASSYRAPGHYEQYF. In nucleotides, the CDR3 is TGTGCCAGCAGCTACAGGGCCCCAGGCCACTACGAGCAGTACTTC.

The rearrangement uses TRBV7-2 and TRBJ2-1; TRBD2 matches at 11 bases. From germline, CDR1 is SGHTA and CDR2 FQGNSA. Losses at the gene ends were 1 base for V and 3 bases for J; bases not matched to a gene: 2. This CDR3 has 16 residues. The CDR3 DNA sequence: TGTGCCAGCAGCTTAGAGGGACTAGCGGACTACAATGAGCAGTTCTTC. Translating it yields CASSLEGLADYNEQFF.